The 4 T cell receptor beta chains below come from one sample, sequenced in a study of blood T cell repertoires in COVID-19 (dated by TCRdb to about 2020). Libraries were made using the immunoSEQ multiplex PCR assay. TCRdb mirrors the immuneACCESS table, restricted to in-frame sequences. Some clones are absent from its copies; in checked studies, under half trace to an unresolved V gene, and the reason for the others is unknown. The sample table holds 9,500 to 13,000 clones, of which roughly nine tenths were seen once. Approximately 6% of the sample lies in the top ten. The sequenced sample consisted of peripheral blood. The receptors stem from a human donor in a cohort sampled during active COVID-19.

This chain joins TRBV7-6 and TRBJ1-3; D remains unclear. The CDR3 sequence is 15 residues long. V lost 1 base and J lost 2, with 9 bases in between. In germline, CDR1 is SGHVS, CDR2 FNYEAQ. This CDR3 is CASSLGLEAGNTIYF. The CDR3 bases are TGTGCCAGCAGCTTAGGATTGGAGGCTGGAAACACCATATATTTT.

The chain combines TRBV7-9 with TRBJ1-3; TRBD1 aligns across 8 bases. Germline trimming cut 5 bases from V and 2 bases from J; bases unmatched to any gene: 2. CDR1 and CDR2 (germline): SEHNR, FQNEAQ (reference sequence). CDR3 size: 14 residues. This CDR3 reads CASSPTGAGNTIYF. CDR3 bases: TGTGCCAGCAGCCCGACAGGGGCTGGAAACACCATATATTTT.

The DNA of the CDR3 is TGTGCCAGCAGTTCGACAGGGGTGAACACTGAAGCTTTCTTT. Amino acids: CASSSTGVNTEAFF. The V call is TRBV7-9, the J call TRBJ1-1; TRBD1 agrees at 8 bases. V lost 6 bases, J lost 0 bases, and 3 bases stayed unmatched. This CDR3 is built from 14 residues. Germline lookup yields CDR1 SEHNR and CDR2 FQNEAQ (reference sequence).

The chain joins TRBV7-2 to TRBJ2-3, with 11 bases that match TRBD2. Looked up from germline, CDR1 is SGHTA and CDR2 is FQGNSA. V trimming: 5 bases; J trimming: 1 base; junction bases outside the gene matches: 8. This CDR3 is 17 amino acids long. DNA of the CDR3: TGTGCCAGCAGCCGCGACCCACTAGCGGGGGGCACAGATACGCAGTATTTT. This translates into CASSRDPLAGGTDTQYF.